Sequencing of this T cell receptor beta chain was carried out in a study of read filtering for tumor transcriptome and immune sequencing. Study-wide background: Mean patient age was roughly 61 years, range about 47 to 85; 17 male, around 15 female. Study-wide findings and caveats: IR-seq and RNA-seq agreed better without single-read clonotypes.

Molecular barcoded adaptors covering alpha/delta and beta/gamma chains were used on approximately 440 ng RNA. TCRdb re-derived calls from the reads in MiXCR, one entry per CDR3 protein. Of 90,000 to 95,000 distinct CDR3 sequences listed, approximately 21% were seen once; the top ten hold 9.5% to 12%. A note on this clonotype: Antigen specificity is unknown.

Germline V gene data show CDR1 as MDHEN and CDR2 as SYDVKM. V shed 6 bases and J shed 5 bases, with 10 bases lying between them. The CDR3 runs to 12 residues. This sequence joins TRBV28 and TRBJ2-5; D is perhaps TRBD2 (5 bases). The origin of this receptor is a donor aged 40 or over with multiple myeloma. Specimen: a population of CD138-negative cells sorted from bone marrow. This CDR3 is CASSTGTETQYF. CDR3 bases: TGTGCCAGCAGCACGGGAACGGAGACCCAGTACTTC.